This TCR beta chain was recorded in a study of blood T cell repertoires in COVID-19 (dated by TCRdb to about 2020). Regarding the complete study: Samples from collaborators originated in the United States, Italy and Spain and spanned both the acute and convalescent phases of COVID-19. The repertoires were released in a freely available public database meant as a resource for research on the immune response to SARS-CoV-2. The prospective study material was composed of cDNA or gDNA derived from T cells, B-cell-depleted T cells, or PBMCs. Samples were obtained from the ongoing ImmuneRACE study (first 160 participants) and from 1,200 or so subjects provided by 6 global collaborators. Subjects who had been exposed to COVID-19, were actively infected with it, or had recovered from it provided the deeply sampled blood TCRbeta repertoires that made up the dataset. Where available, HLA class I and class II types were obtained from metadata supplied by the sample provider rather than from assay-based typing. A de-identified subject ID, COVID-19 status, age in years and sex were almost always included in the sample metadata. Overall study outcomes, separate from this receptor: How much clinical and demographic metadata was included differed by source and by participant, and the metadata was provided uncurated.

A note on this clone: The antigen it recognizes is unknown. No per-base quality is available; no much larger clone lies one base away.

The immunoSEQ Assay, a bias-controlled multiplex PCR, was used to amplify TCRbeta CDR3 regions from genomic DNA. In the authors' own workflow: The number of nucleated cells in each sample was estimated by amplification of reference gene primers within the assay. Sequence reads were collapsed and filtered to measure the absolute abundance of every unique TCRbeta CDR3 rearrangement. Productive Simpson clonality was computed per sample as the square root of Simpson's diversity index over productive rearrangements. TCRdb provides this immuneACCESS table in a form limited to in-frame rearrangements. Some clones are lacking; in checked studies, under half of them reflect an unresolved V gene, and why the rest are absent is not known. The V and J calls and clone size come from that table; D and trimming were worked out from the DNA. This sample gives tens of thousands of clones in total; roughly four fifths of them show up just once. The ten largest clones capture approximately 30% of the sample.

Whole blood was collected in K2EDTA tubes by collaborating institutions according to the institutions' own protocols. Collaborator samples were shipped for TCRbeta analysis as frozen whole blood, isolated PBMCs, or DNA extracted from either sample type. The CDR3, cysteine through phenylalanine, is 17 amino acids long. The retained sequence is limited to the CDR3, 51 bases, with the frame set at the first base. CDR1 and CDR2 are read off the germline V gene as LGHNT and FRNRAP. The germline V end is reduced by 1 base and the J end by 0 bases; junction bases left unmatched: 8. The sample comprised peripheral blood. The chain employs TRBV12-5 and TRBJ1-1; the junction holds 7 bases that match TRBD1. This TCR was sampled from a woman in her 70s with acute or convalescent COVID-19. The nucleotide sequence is TGTGCTAGTGGTTTGGCCCCGACAGGGCTCATGAACACTGAAGCTTTCTTT. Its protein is CASGLAPTGLMNTEAFF.